Detailed here is one T cell receptor beta chain. There are a few counts of this clone. The clone's antigen remains unknown. No base-level quality is on record; no much larger clone is a single base apart. This sample is drawn from a study of beta chain features in type 1 diabetes (dated 2018 in TCRdb). Some background on the complete study: Mean age, gender distribution, total cell number and subset yield did not differ between patients and healthy donors. A total of 107,917,701 sorted cells were examined across all samples, and a strong correlation was observed between cell number per subset and RNA yield. The study compared TCRB repertoires of sorted circulating CD4+ T cell subsets between recently diagnosed type 1 diabetes patients and matched healthy donors. Whereas all 30 or so donors provided naive and central memory subsets, regulatory and stem cell-like memory subsets were isolated from just 8 patients and roughly eight healthy donors. What the research found in general, with its limitations: At VDJ recombination sites, patients with type 1 diabetes made fewer insertions and deleted more nucleotides, a pattern implying thymic rearrangement abnormalities. PCR may preferentially amplify shorter templates, but because patient and control samples were amplified and corrected together, any resulting skew would affect both groups equally. A moderate but significant shortening of TCRB CDR3 length was observed in type 1 diabetes patients in all four CD4+ subsets. The naive, central memory and regulatory TCRB repertoires appeared to resemble one another more closely among patients than among healthy donors. HLA sub-analyses involved small numbers of individuals, so any influence of HLA type on TCRB rearrangement remained unresolved. Because cDNA rather than genomic DNA was sequenced, highly expressing activated cells could have been over-represented, although no difference in activation and CD3 levels was found between groups.

All of the isolated RNA was reverse transcribed with the High Capacity cDNA Reverse Transcription Kit, so expressed TCRB transcripts were sequenced. Deep immunoSEQ sequencing was performed on naive, central memory and regulatory T cell samples, with an average of around 3.4 million total reads per sample. Sorted cells were lysed in RLT buffer and RNA was extracted with DNase-treated RNeasy Micro or Mini kits, depending on cell number. Each cell subset was processed separately to prevent cross-contamination, with patient and healthy donor samples processed together. The immunoSEQ multiplex PCR was used to amplify TCRB sequences from cDNA, yielding 87-bp fragments that span the CDR3 region. Sequencing of the amplicons was performed on the Illumina HiSeq platform. The original methods were these. PCR bias was computationally corrected using synthetic template baselines, reads within Hamming distance 2 were collapsed, and singletons that could not be merged were discarded. Reads were aligned against IMGT to assign V, D and J genes, CDR3 length and insertions or deletions at six rearrangement sites. Clonotype counts were normalized to sorted cell number within each subset before computing true diversity and Gini coefficients with the tcR R package. The overlap coefficient, calculated on TCRB nucleotide sequences, was used to measure repertoire sharing. Out-of-frame TCRB sequences from naive cells were analyzed as a proxy for the pre-selection repertoire. TCRdb retrieved this table from immuneACCESS and kept in-frame rearrangements only. Not all clones are present; in checked studies, unresolved V genes account for under half, and no reason is known for the remainder. The DNA gave D and trimming, while V, J and clone size come from that table. This sample lists about 660,000 clones; about an eighth were detected once. The top ten clonotypes cover 0.035% to 0.04% of the sample.

Each donor gave one peripheral blood draw, averaging approximately 0.12 L, which was collected into heparinised tubes. A BD FACSAria II was used to sort naive, central memory, regulatory and stem cell-like memory CD4+ T cells with a panel that included CD45RO, CCR7, CD25, CD127, CD95 and CD27. A purity above 98% was achieved for all sorted populations. PBMCs were isolated immediately by Lymphoprep density gradient centrifugation and stained directly without culture. So that batch effects would be minimized, each experiment stained and sorted samples in pairs, pairing one healthy donor with one patient. Via the germline V gene, CDR1 is SGHRS and CDR2 YFSETQ. At the junction V is shortened by 0 bases and J by 8 bases, with 9 bases in between. The CDR3 starts with the cysteine, ends with the phenylalanine, and has 13 residues. Of all the DNA, just the CDR3 is kept, 39 bases in frame from base 1.

The TCR sequence derives from a man aged 18 to 30 with type 1 diabetes. Recombination joined TRBV5-1 with TRBJ2-1; the D gene is possibly TRBD1, with 6 bases matching. Sequencing was carried out using naive CD4+ T cells from blood. Read against the paper, the sample's cell subset or site label means: true naive CD4+ T cells. The CDR3: CASSLGRTDEQFF. The sequenced DNA is TGCGCCAGCAGCTTGGGTCGGACAGATGAGCAGTTCTTC.